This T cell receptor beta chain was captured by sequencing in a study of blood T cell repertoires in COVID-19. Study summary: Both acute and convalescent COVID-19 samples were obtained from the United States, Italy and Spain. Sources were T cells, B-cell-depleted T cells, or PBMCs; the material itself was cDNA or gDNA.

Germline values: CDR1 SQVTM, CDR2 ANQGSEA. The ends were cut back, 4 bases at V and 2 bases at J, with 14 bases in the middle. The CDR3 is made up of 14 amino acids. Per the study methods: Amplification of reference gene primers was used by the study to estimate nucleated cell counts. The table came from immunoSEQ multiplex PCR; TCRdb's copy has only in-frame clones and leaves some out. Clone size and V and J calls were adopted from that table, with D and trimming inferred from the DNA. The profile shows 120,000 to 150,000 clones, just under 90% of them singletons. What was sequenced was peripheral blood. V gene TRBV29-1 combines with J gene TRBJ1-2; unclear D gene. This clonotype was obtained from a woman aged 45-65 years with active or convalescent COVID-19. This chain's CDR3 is CSVGPTGMNYGYTF. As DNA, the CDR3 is TGCAGCGTTGGCCCCACCGGGATGAACTATGGCTACACCTTC.